This TCR beta chain emerged from a study of technical replicates of blood from a few donors (dated by TCRdb to 2016 to 2017). Libraries were prepared through the immunoSEQ multiplex PCR assay. In its TCRdb copy, this immuneACCESS table keeps in-frame sequences only and misses some clones. Where compared with another copy, unresolved V genes explain less than half of these, and the others have no known cause. The sample profile shows around 80,000 clones; 75% to 90% of them were found once. 0.35% to 0.5% of the sample comes from the top ten. The cysteine opens and the phenylalanine closes a CDR3 of 15 amino acids. The kept DNA is CDR3 alone, 45 bases in frame from the first base. CDR1 and CDR2 are drawn from the germline V gene (reference sequence): SGHKS, YYEKEE. V was cut back by 0 bases and J by 4 bases, leaving a gap of 14 bases between them. Of note for this clone: Its binding antigen is unknown. No much larger clone exists at a distance of one base, and base qualities are not known.

This TCR was recovered from a human donor in good health. Sequenced: T cells isolated from PBMCs. The chain was built from TRBV5-5 and TRBJ2-7; TRBD2 is perhaps the D gene, given 6 matching bases. Here is the DNA: TGTGCCAGCAGCTTGGAACCGGGACTGTTTTACGAGCAGTACTTC. Protein translation: CASSLEPGLFYEQYF.